The 21 T cell receptor beta chains below were found in one sample sequenced in a study of T cell repertoires in aging, cancer and after chemotherapy. Multiplex touch-down PCR with TRB-A/B primers amplified rearranged V-D-J TRB sequences. TCRdb re-analysed the multiplex PCR reads in MiXCR, keeping a single row per CDR3 protein. Among 2,500 to 3,500 distinct CDR3 sequences listed, 42% were seen once. TCR beta rearrangements were amplified from peripheral blood genomic DNA. The sequenced sample was blood. The receptors come from a human donor with a blood cancer.

Within the sample, this clonotype is large. The rearrangement links TRBV29-1 to TRBJ2-2, with TRBD1 matching over 9 bases. Germline V gene sequence: CDR1 SQVTM, CDR2 ANQGSEA. J gave up 5 bases and V 7 bases, and 5 bases lay outside the gene matches. The CDR3 contains 13 residues. The CDR3 coding sequence is TGCAGCGCGGGACAGGGCCGAACCGGGGAGCTGTTTTTT. Its translation is CSAGQGRTGELFF.

By its share, this clonotype is large. This chain joins TRBV29-1 and TRBJ2-2, with 7 positions matching TRBD1. CDR3 size: 16 residues. Germline CDR1 is SQVTM and CDR2 is ANQGSEA. Germline trimming cut 5 bases from V and 2 bases from J; bases unmatched to any gene: 11. CDR3 amino acids: CSVPTLDRPNTGELFF. CDR3 DNA: TGCAGCGTTCCCACCCTGGACAGGCCTAACACCGGGGAGCTGTTTTTT.

The rearrangement links TRBV19 to TRBJ2-3, with TRBD1 as a possible D gene (6 bases). Trimming left V 3 bases short and J 1 base short, with 14 bases between. Germline V gives CDR1 LNHDA, CDR2 SQIVND (reference sequence). This CDR3 has 16 residues. The CDR3 spells CASSILQGKGTDTQYF. The CDR3 region has the DNA TGTGCCAGTAGTATCCTACAGGGAAAAGGCACAGATACGCAGTATTTT.

V usage is TRBV19 and J usage is TRBJ1-3; a weak D match, TRBD1 (5 bases). V was shortened by 8 bases and J by 0 bases, with 11 bases between the two germline ends. The CDR3 totals 14 residues. The germline V gene has CDR1 LNHDA and CDR2 SQIVND (reference sequence). The CDR3 coding sequence is TGTGCCAGTTGTTGCGGGGGCTCTGGAAACACCATATATTTT. It specifies CASCCGGSGNTIYF.

This sequence joins TRBV5-4 and TRBJ2-5; TRBD2 matches at 8 bases. CDR3 size: 14 residues. Unmatched junction bases numbered 5, after V lost 4 bases and J lost 3 bases. CDR1 is SGHNT and CDR2 is YYREEE in the germline V gene (reference sequence). The CDR3 bases are TGTGCCAGCAGCCGGTCAGCGGGGGAAGAGACCCAGTACTTC. Its translation is CASSRSAGEETQYF.

This chain joins TRBV10-3 and TRBJ1-1, with no clear D. Germline CDR1 and CDR2: ENHRY and SYGVKD. V dropped 6 bases and J dropped 1 base, with 9 bases sitting between them. There are 13 residues in the CDR3. The CDR3 DNA is TGTGCCATCAGCCTAACACAGAACACTGAAGCTTTCTTT. Translation gives CAISLTQNTEAFF.

The chain couples TRBV6-5 to TRBJ2-5; TRBD2 is a possible D gene (6 bases). The CDR3 sequence is 15 residues long. Trimming cost V 5 bases and J 2 bases, with 15 bases left between them. Germline CDR1 is MNHEY and CDR2 is SVGAGI. CDR3 sequence reads: CASSPMRDFQETQYF. Here the CDR3 DNA reads TGTGCCAGCAGTCCAATGCGGGACTTTCAAGAGACCCAGTACTTC.

This clonotype is labeled as medium-sized. The chain recombines TRBV6-5 with TRBJ2-1, with 11 positions matching TRBD2. Trimming at V came to 4 bases and at J to 9 bases, leaving 5 bases not matched to a gene. Germline V gene lookup returns CDR1 MNHEY and CDR2 SVGAGI. This CDR3 comprises 14 residues. DNA for the CDR3: TGTGCCAGCAGTTCCCGACTAGCGGGAAGTGAGCAGTTCTTC. It specifies CASSSRLAGSEQFF.

In its sample, this clonotype was seen a few times. The chain couples TRBV20-1 to TRBJ2-7; the D gene is possibly TRBD2 (6 bases). V lost 1 base and J lost 1, with 20 bases in between. The CDR3 is made up of 17 amino acids. Germline-derived CDR1 and CDR2 are DFQATT and SNEGSKA (reference sequence). CDR3 sequence (DNA): TGCAGTGCTAGAGGCCTTCAGCGGGCGAAGGCATCCTACGAGCAGTACTTC. Translated, it gives CSARGLQRAKASYEQYF.

J is TRBJ1-5 and V is TRBV12-3 or TRBV12-4, with 9 bases fitting TRBD1. V dropped 5 bases and J dropped 2; count of bases not matched to a gene: 1. CDR3 length equals 14 residues. CDR3 in amino acids: CASSRTGGNQPQHF. Here the CDR3 DNA reads TGTGCCAGCAGTCGGACAGGGGGCAATCAGCCCCAGCATTTT.

The chain's CDR3 is CASSPAGEWLFF. CDR3 in DNA: TGTGCCAGCAGTCCAGCGGGGGAATGGCTGTTTTTT. The rearrangement uses TRBV12-3 or TRBV12-4 and TRBJ2-2; 8 bases are a match to TRBD2. V shed 5 bases, J shed 13 bases, and the junction held 6 bases outside the gene matches. This CDR3 is built from 12 residues.

There are a few counts of this clonotype. The gene calls are TRBV6-1 and TRBJ1-1; D is undetermined. Germline CDR1 reads MNHNS; CDR2 reads SASEGT. The CDR3 has 10 amino acids. V was clipped by 6 bases and J by 11 bases, with 10 bases between them. Here the CDR3 DNA reads TGTGCCAGCAGCCAAACGCACGCTTTCTTT. The encoded protein is CASSQTHAFF.

Here the CDR3 DNA reads TGCAGTGCTAGAGGGGACAATAACTATGGCTACACCTTC. Translation gives CSARGDNNYGYTF. The rearrangement uses TRBV20-1 and TRBJ1-2; D is perhaps TRBD1 (6 bases). Looked up from germline, CDR1 is DFQATT and CDR2 is SNEGSKA (reference sequence). This CDR3 is 13 amino acids long. V lost 1 base to trimming and J lost 1 base, with 7 bases between them.

This clonotype is deemed medium-sized (0.01 to 0.1%). The chain has TRBV12-3 or TRBV12-4 and TRBJ2-3, with D uncertain. The CDR3 contains 12 residues. V was cut by 7 bases and J by 2 bases, with 7 bases left in between. CDR3 protein: CASTGDTDTQYF. DNA of the CDR3: TGTGCCAGCACTGGGGACACAGATACGCAGTATTTT.

In its sample, this clonotype was seen a few times. The chain recombines TRBV12-3 or TRBV12-4 with TRBJ1-6; 7 bases fit TRBD1. CDR3 length equals 16 residues. V gave up 6 bases and J gave up 5 bases; unmatched junction bases: 10. CDR3 in amino acids: CASRPWTGLNNSPLHF. In DNA, the CDR3 is TGTGCCAGCAGGCCCTGGACAGGACTAAATAATTCACCCCTCCACTTT.

This clonotype was seen a few times. The chain is built from TRBV5-4 and TRBJ2-2, with TRBD2 matching 10 bases. Per germline, CDR1 SGHNT and CDR2 YYREEE (reference sequence). The CDR3 is 15 residues long. The V and J ends lost 0 bases and 6 bases, in that order; junction bases with no gene match: 2. The CDR3 loop reads CASSLASGSPGELFF. The CDR3 nucleotides are TGTGCCAGCAGCTTGGCTAGCGGGAGTCCCGGGGAGCTGTTTTTT.

This clonotype is labeled as medium-sized. J is TRBJ2-2 and V is TRBV27, with 13 positions matching TRBD2. CDR3 length: 15 amino acids. Germline V gene sequence: CDR1 MNHEY, CDR2 SMNVEV (reference sequence). J gave up 7 bases and V 8 bases, and 7 bases lay outside the gene matches. Written as DNA, the CDR3 is TGTGCCAGCGGACCCGGGACTAGCGGGATCGGGGAGCTGTTTTTT. Its protein product is CASGPGTSGIGELFF.

This clonotype is labeled large (0.1 to 1%). V and J are TRBV7-6 and TRBJ2-5; TRBD1 matches at 7 bases. Germline V gives CDR1 SGHVS, CDR2 FNYEAQ. Trimming took 5 bases from V and 2 from J; bases not matched to a gene: 2. The CDR3 consists of 13 residues. The CDR3 is CASSRGRQETQYF. In DNA form, the CDR3 reads TGTGCCAGCAGCAGGGGGCGGCAAGAGACCCAGTACTTC.

This clonotype was seen a few times. The chain links TRBV20-1 to TRBJ1-6, with a weak D call TRBD1 (6 bases). This CDR3 comprises 15 residues. From germline, CDR1 is DFQATT and CDR2 SNEGSKA (reference sequence). The ends were cut back, 5 bases at V and 10 bases at J, with 21 bases in the middle. CDR3 protein: CSASQGIGDRSPLHF. The CDR3, as DNA: TGCAGTGCTTCTCAGGGTATCGGTGACAGGTCACCCCTCCACTTT.

V and J are TRBV19 and TRBJ2-2; the match to TRBD2 covers 7 bases. V shed 7 bases, J shed 6 bases, and the junction held 11 bases outside the gene matches. The CDR3 covers 15 residues. CDR1 LNHDA and CDR2 SQIVND come from the germline V gene (reference sequence). The CDR3: CASNPRWGGPGELFF. CDR3 sequence (DNA): TGTGCCAGTAACCCTAGGTGGGGAGGGCCCGGGGAGCTGTTTTTT.

V usage is TRBV11-2 and J usage is TRBJ2-1, with 8 positions matching TRBD2. V lost 4 bases, J lost 9 bases, and 11 bases stayed unmatched. The CDR3 contains 15 residues. Germline V gives CDR1 SGHAT, CDR2 FQNNGV. The CDR3 spells CASSSSPGLASEQFF. The CDR3 coding sequence is TGTGCCAGCAGCTCCTCACCCGGACTAGCCAGTGAGCAGTTCTTC. Together with reference TRBV11-2 and TRBJ2-1, the CDR3 gives the full variable domain: EAGVAQSPRYKIIEKRQSVAFWCNPISGHATLYWYQQILGQGPKLLIQFQNNGVVDDSQLPKDRFSAERLKGVDSTLKIQPAKLEDSAVYLCASSSSPGLASEQFFGPGTRLTVL.